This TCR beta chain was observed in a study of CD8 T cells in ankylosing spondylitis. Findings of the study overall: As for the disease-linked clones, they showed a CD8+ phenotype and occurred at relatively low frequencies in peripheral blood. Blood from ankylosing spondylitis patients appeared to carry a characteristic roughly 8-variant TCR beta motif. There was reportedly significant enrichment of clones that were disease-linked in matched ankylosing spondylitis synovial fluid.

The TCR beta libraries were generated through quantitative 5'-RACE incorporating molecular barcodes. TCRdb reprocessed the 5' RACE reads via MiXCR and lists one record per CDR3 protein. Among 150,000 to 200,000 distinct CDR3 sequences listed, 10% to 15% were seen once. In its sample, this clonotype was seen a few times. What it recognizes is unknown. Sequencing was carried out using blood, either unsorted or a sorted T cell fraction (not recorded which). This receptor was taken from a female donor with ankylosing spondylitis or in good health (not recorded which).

This CDR3 reads CASSRRGNTETQYF. DNA for the CDR3: TGTGCCAGTAGTCGGAGGGGCAATACGGAGACCCAGTACTTC. The V and J genes are TRBV19 and TRBJ2-5; a weak D match, TRBD2 (6 bases). The CDR3 spans 14 residues. V was cut by 5 bases and J by 5 bases, with 15 bases left in between. CDR1 is LNHDA and CDR2 is SQIVND in the germline V gene (reference sequence).